Listed below are T cell receptor beta chains from one sample, sequenced in a study of shared clonotypes between healthy human individuals. Libraries were prepared by immunoSEQ multiplex PCR; TCRdb keeps only in-frame clonotypes and omits some of them. The sample has about 1 million clones, 75% seen once. Material for sequencing was memory CD4+ T cells sorted from blood. Receptors were obtained from a man aged 18 to 30 in good health. CDR3s include the opening cysteine and the closing phenylalanine or tryptophan. Each record gives: D gene, V gene, clone size, J gene, CDR3 DNA, CDR3 protein. The D gene is left open where the match is weak. Expanded clones get a size class; other rows say once, few or many, or leave the size out.

D: NA; V: TRBV10-3; size: once; J: TRBJ2-3; DNA: TGTGCCATCAGTGAGTCCAGGACAGATACGCAGTATTTT; CDR3: CAISESRTDTQYF
D: NA; V: TRBV7-2; size: NA; J: TRBJ1-2; DNA: TGTGCCAGCAGCTCGCGACAGGTCTATGGCTACACCTTC; CDR3: CASSSRQVYGYTF
D: TRBD2; V: TRBV13; size: few; J: TRBJ2-6; DNA: TGTGCCAGCAGCCCCCGGACTAGCGGCACCTTCTCTGGGGCCAACGTCCTGACTTTC; CDR3: CASSPRTSGTFSGANVLTF
D: NA; V: TRBV2; size: few; J: TRBJ1-1; DNA: TGTGCCAGCAGTGTTGAAAAGAACACTGAAGCTTTCTTT; CDR3: CASSVEKNTEAFF
D: TRBD2; V: TRBV5-1; size: NA; J: TRBJ2-3; DNA: TGCGCCAGCAGCTTGGGCGGGAGGGAGTCAGATACGCAGTATTTT; CDR3: CASSLGGRESDTQYF
D: NA; V: TRBV30; size: NA; J: TRBJ2-2; DNA: TGTGCCTGGAGTCCTTCCGGCAGAACCGGGGAGCTGTTTTTT; CDR3: CAWSPSGRTGELFF
D: NA; V: TRBV5-4; size: NA; J: TRBJ2-7; DNA: TGTGCCAGCAGCTTTTCAGGCTCCTACGAGCAGTACTTC; CDR3: CASSFSGSYEQYF
D: NA; V: TRBV5-1; size: NA; J: TRBJ2-7; DNA: TGCGCCAGCAGCTTGGGGCTCGGGACAGAGCAGTACTTC; CDR3: CASSLGLGTEQYF
D: TRBD1; V: TRBV19; size: NA; J: TRBJ2-7; DNA: TGTGCCAGTAGTACCCGGACAGGGGGTTCCTACGAGCAGTACTTC; CDR3: CASSTRTGGSYEQYF
D: NA; V: TRBV5-6; size: NA; J: TRBJ2-1; DNA: TGTGCCAGCAGCTTCGGTTACGGGGATGAGCAGTTCTTC; CDR3: CASSFGYGDEQFF
D: NA; V: TRBV6-5; size: NA; J: TRBJ2-3; DNA: TGTGCCAGCAGTTACTTGGGGGCAGGTAGCACAGATACGCAGTATTTT; CDR3: CASSYLGAGSTDTQYF
D: NA; V: TRBV11-2; size: NA; J: TRBJ1-1; DNA: TGTGCCAGCAGCTTCCCGGGGGCCACTGAAGCTTTCTTT; CDR3: CASSFPGATEAFF
D: TRBD1; V: TRBV30; size: NA; J: TRBJ1-2; DNA: TGTGCCTGGAGTGCCGGGACAGCAAGCTATGGCTACACCTTC; CDR3: CAWSAGTASYGYTF
D: NA; V: TRBV5-8; size: NA; J: TRBJ1-1; DNA: TGTGCCAGCCAGCGGTTGAAAACTGAAGCTTTCTTT; CDR3: CASQRLKTEAFF
D: NA; V: TRBV6-6; size: NA; J: TRBJ1-5; DNA: TGTGCCAGCAGCCTAGATTATAGCAATCAGCCCCAGCATTTT; CDR3: CASSLDYSNQPQHF
D: NA; V: TRBV10-1; size: NA; J: TRBJ2-1; DNA: TGCGCCAGCAGCGCGGGACCCCTAACCCCCAATGAGCAGTTCTTC; CDR3: CASSAGPLTPNEQFF
D: NA; V: TRBV2; size: NA; J: TRBJ2-7; DNA: TGTGCCAGCACTGAAACAGGGTTCTACGAGCAGTACTTC; CDR3: CASTETGFYEQYF
D: NA; V: TRBV4-3; size: once; J: TRBJ1-1; DNA: TGCGCCAGCAGCCACGAGGGGGTGAACACTGAAGCTTTCTTT; CDR3: CASSHEGVNTEAFF
D: NA; V: TRBV5-6; size: NA; J: TRBJ2-6; DNA: TGTGCCAGCAGCTCCTGGGGTCGGGCTGGGGCCAACGTCCTGACTTTC; CDR3: CASSSWGRAGANVLTF
D: NA; V: TRBV6-5; size: few; J: TRBJ1-2; DNA: TGTGCCAGCAGTTCCCCGGACAGTCCGGGGGGCTACACCTTC; CDR3: CASSSPDSPGGYTF
D: NA; V: TRBV19; size: NA; J: TRBJ2-1; DNA: TGTGCCAGTAGTATCGACAGGTTCGCCTACAATGAGCAGTTCTTC; CDR3: CASSIDRFAYNEQFF
D: TRBD2; V: TRBV10-3; size: NA; J: TRBJ2-2; DNA: TGTGCCATCAGTGAGTCCGCGACTAGCGGGAGGTCGAACACCGGGGAGCTGTTTTTT; CDR3: CAISESATSGRSNTGELFF
D: NA; V: TRBV5-1; size: NA; J: TRBJ1-4; DNA: TGCGCCAGCGCCACTTCTAGGACAGCCGGTGAAAAACTGTTTTTT; CDR3: CASATSRTAGEKLFF
D: NA; V: TRBV2; size: NA; J: TRBJ2-3; DNA: TGTGCCAGCGGGACCTTCCCTGATACGCAGTATTTT; CDR3: CASGTFPDTQYF
D: NA; V: TRBV30; size: NA; J: TRBJ1-2; DNA: TGTGCCTGGAGCTACACTCCGAACTATGGCTACACCTTC; CDR3: CAWSYTPNYGYTF
D: NA; V: TRBV27; size: NA; J: TRBJ1-2; DNA: TGTGCCAGCAGTTTCGGGGGACCGGGGAATGGCTACACCTTC; CDR3: CASSFGGPGNGYTF
D: TRBD2; V: TRBV28; size: NA; J: TRBJ2-7; DNA: TGTGCCAGCAGTTGGGGGAGTGGGAATAAGCGGGGCCCTTTCTCAGGCCACGAGCAGTACTTC; CDR3: CASSWGSGNKRGPFSGHEQYF
D: TRBD1; V: TRBV29-1; size: NA; J: TRBJ2-5; DNA: TGCAGCGTTTTCGGGACAGGGGAAGAGACCCAGTACTTC; CDR3: CSVFGTGEETQYF
D: NA; V: TRBV27; size: NA; J: TRBJ1-5; DNA: TGTGCCAGCAGACAACAGGGAGAGGGCAATCAGCCCCAGCATTTT; CDR3: CASRQQGEGNQPQHF
D: TRBD1; V: TRBV28; size: NA; J: TRBJ2-5; DNA: TGTGCCAGCAGTTTAGAAGTTGGCCGGGCCAGGGGGATCCCCCACCAGTACTTC; CDR3: CASSLEVGRARGIPHQYF
D: NA; V: TRBV2; size: few; J: TRBJ2-3; DNA: TGTGCCAGCAGTGAATCTTGGCGTCCTAGCACAGATACGCAGTATTTT; CDR3: CASSESWRPSTDTQYF
D: TRBD2; V: TRBV5-1; size: NA; J: TRBJ2-7; DNA: TGCGCCAGCAGACCTTCTAGCGGGTCCAGCGACGAGCAGTACTTC; CDR3: CASRPSSGSSDEQYF
D: TRBD1; V: TRBV30; size: NA; J: TRBJ1-6; DNA: TGTGCCTGGAGGAGGACAGGGGTAAATTCACCCCTCCACTTT; CDR3: CAWRRTGVNSPLHF
D: TRBD1; V: TRBV5-1; size: NA; J: TRBJ1-2; DNA: TGCGCCAGCAGCCCAACCGGGACAGGGAATGGCTACACCTTC; CDR3: CASSPTGTGNGYTF
D: TRBD2; V: TRBV19; size: NA; J: TRBJ2-7; DNA: TGTGCCACCCTTACCCTCCTAAGGACTAGCGGGCTCTACGAGCAGTACTTC; CDR3: CATLTLLRTSGLYEQYF
D: NA; V: TRBV6-5; size: NA; J: TRBJ1-1; DNA: TGTGCCAGCAGTTACGGGGTTCAGGCTTTCTTT; CDR3: CASSYGVQAFF
D: NA; V: TRBV5-1; size: NA; J: TRBJ2-7; DNA: TGCGCCAGCAGCTTAAGGGTTAGGCTGGGCGGGGACGTTTCATCCTACGAGCAGTACTTC; CDR3: CASSLRVRLGGDVSSYEQYF
D: NA; V: TRBV2; size: few; J: TRBJ2-3; DNA: TGTGCCAGCAGTGAGTCTAATCAATTCACAGATACGCAGTATTTT; CDR3: CASSESNQFTDTQYF
D: TRBD1; V: TRBV7-9; size: NA; J: TRBJ1-5; DNA: TGTGCCAGCAGCCAAGACAGGGTTCAGCCCCAGCATTTT; CDR3: CASSQDRVQPQHF
D: TRBD2; V: TRBV7-2; size: NA; J: TRBJ2-7; DNA: TGTGCCAGCAGTTCGCGTAGCGGGACGGGGGTCGAGCAGTACTTC; CDR3: CASSSRSGTGVEQYF
D: NA; V: TRBV18; size: NA; J: TRBJ2-5; DNA: TGTGCCAGCTCGCCCGTACAGATACGATACCAAGAGACCCAGTACTTC; CDR3: CASSPVQIRYQETQYF
D: TRBD1; V: TRBV7-9; size: NA; J: TRBJ2-2; DNA: TGTGCCAGCACCCGACAGGGATCCACCGGGGAGCTGTTTTTT; CDR3: CASTRQGSTGELFF
D: TRBD1; V: TRBV25-1; size: many; J: TRBJ2-6; DNA: TGTGCCAGCAGTACCGGGACAGGGGTTTCTGGGGCCAACGTCCTGACTTTC; CDR3: CASSTGTGVSGANVLTF
D: TRBD2; V: TRBV19; size: few; J: TRBJ2-3; DNA: TGTGCCAGTAGTCGCGGGACTAGCGGGATCACAGATACGCAGTATTTT; CDR3: CASSRGTSGITDTQYF
D: TRBD1; V: TRBV19; size: few; J: TRBJ2-2; DNA: TGTGCCACCAAACCTGACAGGGCCCGATACGGAACCGGGGAGCTGTTTTTT; CDR3: CATKPDRARYGTGELFF
D: NA; V: TRBV30; size: NA; J: TRBJ1-3; DNA: TGTGCCTGGGGTCCTGGAAACACCATATATTTT; CDR3: CAWGPGNTIYF
D: NA; V: TRBV2; size: NA; J: TRBJ1-5; DNA: TGTGCCAGCAGCGCCGGGACAAAAAGCGGTAGTCAGCCCCAGCATTTT; CDR3: CASSAGTKSGSQPQHF
D: NA; V: TRBV5-1; size: few; J: TRBJ2-3; DNA: TGCGCCAGCAGCTTGGAACCTTCCGGTACGCAGTATTTT; CDR3: CASSLEPSGTQYF
D: TRBD1; V: TRBV7-2; size: NA; J: TRBJ1-1; DNA: TGTGCCAGCAGCTTACAGGGGGTCGGCACTGAAGCTTTCTTT; CDR3: CASSLQGVGTEAFF
D: TRBD1; V: TRBV18; size: NA; J: TRBJ1-6; DNA: TGTGCCAGCTCGCCAACAGGGGGTGGCTCCTATAATTCACCCCTCCACTTT; CDR3: CASSPTGGGSYNSPLHF
D: NA; V: TRBV18; size: NA; J: TRBJ2-5; DNA: TGTGCCAGCTCACCACCGAACGGGGAGGAGACCCAGTACTTC; CDR3: CASSPPNGEETQYF